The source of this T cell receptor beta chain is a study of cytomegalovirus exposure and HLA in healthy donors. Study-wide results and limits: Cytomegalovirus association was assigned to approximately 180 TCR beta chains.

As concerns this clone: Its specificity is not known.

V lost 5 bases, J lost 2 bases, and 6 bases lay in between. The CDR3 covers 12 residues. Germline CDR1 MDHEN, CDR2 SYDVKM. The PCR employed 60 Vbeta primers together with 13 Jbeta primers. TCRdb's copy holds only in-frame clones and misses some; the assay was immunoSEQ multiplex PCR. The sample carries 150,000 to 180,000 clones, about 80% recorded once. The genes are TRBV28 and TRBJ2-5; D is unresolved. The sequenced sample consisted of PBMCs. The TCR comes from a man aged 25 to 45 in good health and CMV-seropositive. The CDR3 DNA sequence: TGTGCCAGCAGTGAGGCTCAAGAGACCCAGTACTTC. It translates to CASSEAQETQYF.